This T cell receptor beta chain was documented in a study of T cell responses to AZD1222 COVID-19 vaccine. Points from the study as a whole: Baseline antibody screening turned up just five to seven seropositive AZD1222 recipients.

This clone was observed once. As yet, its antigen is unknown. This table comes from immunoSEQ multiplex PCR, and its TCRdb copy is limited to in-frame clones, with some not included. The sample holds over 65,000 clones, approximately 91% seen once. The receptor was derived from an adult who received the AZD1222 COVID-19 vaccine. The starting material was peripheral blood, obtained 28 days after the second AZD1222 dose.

In DNA, the CDR3 is TGTGCCAGCAGCTCGGGGACTAGCGGCTACGAGCAGTACTTC. Protein sequence: CASSSGTSGYEQYF. The genes are TRBV27 and TRBJ2-7, with 11 bases fitting TRBD2. This CDR3 region has 14 residues. The V gene's germline CDR1 is MNHEY and CDR2 SMNVEV (reference sequence). With 6 bases clipped from V and 3 bases from J, the junction kept 4 bases outside the gene matches.